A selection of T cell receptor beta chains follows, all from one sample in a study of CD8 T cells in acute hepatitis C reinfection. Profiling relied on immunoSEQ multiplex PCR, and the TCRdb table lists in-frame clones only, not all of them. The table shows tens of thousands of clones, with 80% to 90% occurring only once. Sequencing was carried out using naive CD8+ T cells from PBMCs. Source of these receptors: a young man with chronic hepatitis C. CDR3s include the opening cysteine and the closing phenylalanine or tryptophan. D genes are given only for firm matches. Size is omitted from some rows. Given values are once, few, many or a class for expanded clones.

CASSQPPRASTDTQYF	TGTGCCAGCAGTCAGCCCCCCCGGGCTAGCACAGATACGCAGTATTTT	TRBJ2-3	TRBV2	NA	once
CASTPGSTLKEQYF	TGTGCCAGCACCCCGGGGTCTACCCTTAAGGAGCAGTACTTC	TRBJ2-7	TRBV7-9	NA	NA
CASSLGGSGIHSYEQYF	TGTGCCAGCAGCTTGGGGGGGAGTGGGATTCATTCCTACGAGCAGTACTTC	TRBJ2-7	TRBV5-4	NA	NA
CASSLRTDPGTEAFF	TGTGCCAGCAGCTTGCGGACGGACCCAGGGACTGAAGCTTTCTTT	TRBJ1-1	TRBV11-2	NA	NA
CASSDPRTGSYEQYF	TGTGCCAGCAGTGATCCCCGGACAGGGTCCTACGAGCAGTACTTC	TRBJ2-7	TRBV2	TRBD1	NA
CASSGQRVYEQYF	TGTGCCAGCTCGGGACAAAGGGTCTACGAGCAGTACTTC	TRBJ2-7	TRBV2	NA	NA
CATAHGGPLEQYF	TGTGCCACAGCCCACGGGGGACCCCTCGAGCAGTACTTC	TRBJ2-7	TRBV27	NA	NA
CASSLGNSYEQYF	TGTGCCAGCAGCTTAGGGAACTCATACGAGCAGTACTTC	TRBJ2-7	TRBV7-9	NA	NA
CASSYSGQGTDEQYF	TGTGCCAGCAGTTACTCCGGACAGGGTACGGACGAGCAGTACTTC	TRBJ2-7	TRBV6-5	TRBD1	NA
CASSLVVDEQYF	TGTGCCAGCAGCTTAGTAGTCGACGAGCAGTACTTC	TRBJ2-7	TRBV7-6	NA	NA
CASSFQGRNTEAFF	TGTGCCAGCAGCTTTCAGGGGCGGAACACTGAAGCTTTCTTT	TRBJ1-1	TRBV7-2	NA	few
CASSEGQIARKAFF	TGTGCCAGCAGCGAGGGACAGATCGCGCGGAAAGCTTTCTTT	TRBJ1-1	TRBV7-9	TRBD1	NA
CASSSPLGVSNEQFF	TGTGCCAGCAGTTCGCCCCTAGGGGTTTCCAATGAGCAGTTCTTC	TRBJ2-1	TRBV27	NA	NA
CASSLVGPGARGSYEQYF	TGTGCCAGCAGCTTAGTAGGGCCCGGGGCTAGGGGCTCCTACGAGCAGTACTTC	TRBJ2-7	TRBV7-9	NA	NA
CASTWRAGELFF	TGTGCCAGTACTTGGAGGGCCGGGGAGCTGTTTTTT	TRBJ2-2	TRBV19	NA	NA
CASSPGQLGGEKLFF	TGTGCCAGCAGCCCCGGACAGCTTGGGGGTGAAAAACTGTTTTTT	TRBJ1-4	TRBV13	NA	NA
CAPEKVWATGGGNTIYF	TGTGCCCCCGAAAAAGTATGGGCGACAGGGGGGGGAAACACCATATATTTT	TRBJ1-3	TRBV21-1	NA	NA
CATRQALYNEQFF	TGTGCCACCAGACAGGCCCTCTACAATGAGCAGTTCTTC	TRBJ2-1	TRBV19	NA	once
CASRRAGFGYNEQFF	TGTGCCAGTAGACGAGCAGGGTTTGGCTACAATGAGCAGTTCTTC	TRBJ2-1	TRBV19	NA	NA
CASSPRLDTTEETQYF	TGTGCCAGCAGTCCCCGACTTGATACGACCGAGGAGACCCAGTACTTC	TRBJ2-5	TRBV27	NA	NA
CASRWSRGPYEQYF	TGCGCCAGCAGGTGGTCCAGGGGTCCTTACGAGCAGTACTTC	TRBJ2-7	TRBV5-1	NA	NA
CATTTGGSYNEQFF	TGTGCCACCACGACAGGGGGGTCCTACAATGAGCAGTTCTTC	TRBJ2-1	TRBV27	TRBD1	NA
CARRDGYTGELFF	TGTGCCAGACGGGACGGATACACCGGGGAGCTGTTTTTT	TRBJ2-2	TRBV6-1	NA	once
CASSLRGARQPQHF	TGTGCCAGCAGCTTGCGGGGGGCGCGTCAGCCCCAGCATTTT	TRBJ1-5	TRBV5-6	NA	NA
CASSLPALGAGGTDTQYF	TGTGCCAGCAGCTTACCGGCCCTGGGGGCGGGAGGCACAGATACGCAGTATTTT	TRBJ2-3	TRBV7-8	NA	NA
CATITGIWVRAYSNQPQHF	TGTGCCACCATAACAGGGATCTGGGTTCGTGCATATAGCAATCAGCCCCAGCATTTT	TRBJ1-5	TRBV14	NA	once
CATSRGTSGSTDTQYF	TGTGCCACCAGCAGAGGGACTAGCGGTAGCACAGATACGCAGTATTTT	TRBJ2-3	TRBV15	TRBD2	NA
CASSLLLADDNEQFF	TGTGCCAGCAGCTTATTACTAGCGGACGACAATGAGCAGTTCTTC	TRBJ2-1	TRBV7-3	TRBD2	NA
CASSPLTSGTSWGEQFF	TGTGCCAGCAGTCCCCTGACTAGCGGGACATCGTGGGGGGAGCAGTTCTTC	TRBJ2-1	TRBV27	TRBD2	NA
CASLIWGSTDTQYF	TGTGCCAGCCTTATTTGGGGTAGCACAGATACGCAGTATTTT	TRBJ2-3	TRBV5-6	NA	once
CASSLVEGPNSPLHF	TGTGCCAGCAGCTTAGTTGAGGGACCTAATTCGCCCCTCCACTTT	TRBJ1-6	TRBV7-9	NA	NA
CASSQGQGLSTEAFF	TGTGCCAGCAGCCAAGGACAGGGTTTGAGCACTGAAGCTTTCTTT	TRBJ1-1	TRBV7-6	TRBD1	NA
CASSQDSPPMNGYTF	TGTGCCAGCAGCCAAGACAGCCCTCCGATGAATGGCTACACCTTC	TRBJ1-2	TRBV7-2	NA	once
CSGTSGSYNEQFF	TGCAGCGGGACTAGCGGCTCCTACAATGAGCAGTTCTTC	TRBJ2-1	TRBV29-1	TRBD2	NA
CASSLGYGVAEAFF	TGTGCCAGCAGCTTGGGATATGGGGTCGCTGAAGCTTTCTTT	TRBJ1-1	TRBV5-6	NA	NA
CASSYVGPEAGELFF	TGTGCCAGCAGTTACGTGGGCCCAGAGGCCGGGGAGCTGTTTTTT	TRBJ2-2	TRBV6-6	NA	few
CASSLATGSYEQYF	TGTGCCAGCAGCTTGGCGACGGGATCCTACGAGCAGTACTTC	TRBJ2-7	TRBV7-9	NA	NA
CASSQEARLDSYGYTF	TGCGCCAGCAGCCAAGAGGCCAGGTTGGACTCCTATGGCTACACCTTC	TRBJ1-2	TRBV4-1	NA	few
CASSQTPFTEAFF	TGTGCCAGTAGTCAAACCCCGTTCACTGAAGCTTTCTTT	TRBJ1-1	TRBV19	NA	NA
CASSLAETQYF	TGTGCCAGCAGCTTGGCGGAGACCCAGTACTTC	TRBJ2-5	TRBV25-1	NA	NA